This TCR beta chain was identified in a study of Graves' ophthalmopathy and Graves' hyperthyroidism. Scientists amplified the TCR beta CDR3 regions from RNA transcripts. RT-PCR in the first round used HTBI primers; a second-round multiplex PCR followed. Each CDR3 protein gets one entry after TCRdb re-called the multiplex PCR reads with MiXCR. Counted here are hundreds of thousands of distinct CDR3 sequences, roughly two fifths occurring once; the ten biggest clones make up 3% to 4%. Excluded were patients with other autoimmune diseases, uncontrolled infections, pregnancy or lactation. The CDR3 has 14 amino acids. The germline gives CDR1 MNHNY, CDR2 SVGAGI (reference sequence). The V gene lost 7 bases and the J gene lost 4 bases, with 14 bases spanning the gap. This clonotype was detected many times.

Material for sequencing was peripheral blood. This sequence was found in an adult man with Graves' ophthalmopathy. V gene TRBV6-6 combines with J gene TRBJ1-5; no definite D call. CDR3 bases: TGTGCCAGCACCCCCGCGATGGGAAATCAGCCCCAGCATTTT. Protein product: CASTPAMGNQPQHF.